The sequence of this T cell receptor beta chain was determined in a study of vaccination and CD4 T cells after COVID-19. By share, this clonotype counts as medium-sized (0.01 to 0.1%). The antigen remains unidentified. Once obtained from cultured CD4+ T cells, the DNA was sequenced using the Oncomine TCR Beta short-read assay. The authors extracted genomic DNA from cultured CD4+ T cells. TCRdb analysed the PCR reads with MiXCR anew, one entry per CDR3 protein. The sample lists about 17,000 distinct CDR3 sequences; around 28% were seen once. This CDR3 is built from 15 residues. Trimming pared 5 bases from V and 1 base from J, leaving 17 bases between. In germline, CDR1 is DFQATT, CDR2 SNEGSKA (reference sequence). The sample's treatment: roughly 10-day PBMC culture with coronavirus spike peptide pools or control peptides (ViraFEST assay).

The chain has TRBV20-1 and TRBJ1-2; possible D gene TRBD1, 6 bases. Sequences were obtained from cultured CD4+ T cells from blood. The sequence was obtained from a human donor with COVID-19. The CDR3 nucleotides read TGCAGTGCTGATGGGTCCGGACAGTTTAACTATGGCTACACCTTC. It is translated as CSADGSGQFNYGYTF.